This T cell receptor (beta chain) derives from a study of T cells in Graves' hyperthyroidism and ophthalmopathy. Whole-study findings and limits: Most thyroid clonotypes with frequency above 0.001 were detected in blood.

The investigators amplified TCR beta CDR3 regions from RNA transcripts. Carried out on the TCR CDR3, a first-round RT-PCR used the HTBI primer set. TCRdb analysed the multiplex PCR reads with MiXCR anew, one entry per CDR3 protein. The repertoire holds over 700,000 distinct CDR3 sequences, with around 20% as singletons. Trimming stripped 2 bases from V and 3 bases from J, with 14 bases between. The length of the CDR3 is 16 residues. Germline lookup yields CDR1 SGHAT and CDR2 FQNNGV. The sample holds many counts of this clonotype. What it binds is not known. The chain uses TRBV11-2 and TRBJ2-1; a possible D gene is TRBD1 (6 bases). This TCR was recovered from a woman aged 45-65 years with Graves' hyperthyroidism that later progressed to Graves' ophthalmopathy. The sequenced material came from blood. The CDR3 DNA is TGTGCCAGCAGCTTATCGTTGACAGGAGTCTACAATGAGCAGTTCTTC. Protein: CASSLSLTGVYNEQFF.